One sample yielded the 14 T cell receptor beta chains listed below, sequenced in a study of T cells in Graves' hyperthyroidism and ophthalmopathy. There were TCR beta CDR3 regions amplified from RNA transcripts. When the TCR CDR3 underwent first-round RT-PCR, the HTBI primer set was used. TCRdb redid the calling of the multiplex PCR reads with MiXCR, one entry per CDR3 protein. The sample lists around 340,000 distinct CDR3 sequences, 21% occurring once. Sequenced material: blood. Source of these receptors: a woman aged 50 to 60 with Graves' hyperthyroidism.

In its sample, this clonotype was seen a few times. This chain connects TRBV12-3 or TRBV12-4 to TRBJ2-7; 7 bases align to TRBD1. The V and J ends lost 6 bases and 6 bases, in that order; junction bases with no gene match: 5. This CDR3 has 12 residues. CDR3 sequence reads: CASRSAGGEQYF. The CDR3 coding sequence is TGTGCCAGCAGGTCAGCAGGGGGCGAGCAGTACTTC.

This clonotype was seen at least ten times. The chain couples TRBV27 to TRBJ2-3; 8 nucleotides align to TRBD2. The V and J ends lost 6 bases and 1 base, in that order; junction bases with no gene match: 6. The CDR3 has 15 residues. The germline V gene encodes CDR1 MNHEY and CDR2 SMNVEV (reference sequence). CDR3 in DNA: TGTGCCAGCAGGAGGGAACTAGCGGGCACAGATACGCAGTATTTT. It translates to CASRRELAGTDTQYF.

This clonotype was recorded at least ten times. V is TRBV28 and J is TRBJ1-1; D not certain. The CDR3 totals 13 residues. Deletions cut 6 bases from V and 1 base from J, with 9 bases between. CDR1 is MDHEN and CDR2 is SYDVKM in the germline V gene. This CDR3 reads CASRTRGNTEAFF. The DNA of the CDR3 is TGTGCCAGCAGAACACGGGGGAACACTGAAGCTTTCTTT.

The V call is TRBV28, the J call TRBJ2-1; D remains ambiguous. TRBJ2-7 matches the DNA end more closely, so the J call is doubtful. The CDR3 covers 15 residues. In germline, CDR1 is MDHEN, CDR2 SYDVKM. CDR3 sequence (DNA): TGTGCCAGCAGTTTACGCAGGATGAGCTACAATGAGCAGTACTTC. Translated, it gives CASSLRRMSYNEQYF.

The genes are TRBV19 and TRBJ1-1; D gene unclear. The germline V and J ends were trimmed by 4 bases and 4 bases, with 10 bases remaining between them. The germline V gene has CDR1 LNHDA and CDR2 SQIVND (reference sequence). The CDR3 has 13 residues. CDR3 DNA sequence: TGTGCCAGTAGTACGACGGATGCCACTGAAGCTTTCTTT. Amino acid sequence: CASSTTDATEAFF.

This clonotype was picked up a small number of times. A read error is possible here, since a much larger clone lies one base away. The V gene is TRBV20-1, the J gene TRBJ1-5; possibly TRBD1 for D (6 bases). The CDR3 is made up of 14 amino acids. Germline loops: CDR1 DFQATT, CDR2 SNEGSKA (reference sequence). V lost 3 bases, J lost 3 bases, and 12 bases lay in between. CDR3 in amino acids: CSASRTEDNQPQHF. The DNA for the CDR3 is TGCAGTGCTAGCCGGACAGAGGACAATCAGCCCCAGCATTTT.

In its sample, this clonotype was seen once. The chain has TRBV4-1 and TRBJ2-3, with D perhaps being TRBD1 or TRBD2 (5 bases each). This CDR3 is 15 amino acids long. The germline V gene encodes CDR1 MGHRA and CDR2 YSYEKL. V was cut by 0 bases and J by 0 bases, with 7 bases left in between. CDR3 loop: CASSQEWDSTDTQYF. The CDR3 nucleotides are TGCGCCAGCAGCCAAGAGTGGGACAGCACAGATACGCAGTATTTT.

CDR3 sequence: CASTEWGGGSYEQYF. The CDR3 DNA is TGTGCCAGCACTGAGTGGGGGGGGGGCTCCTACGAGCAGTACTTC. The chain is built from TRBV2 and TRBJ2-7; 7 bases align to TRBD2. The CDR3 is 15 amino acids. The trim removed 7 bases at V and 0 bases at J, leaving 9 bases unmatched. The V gene's germline CDR1 is SNHLY and CDR2 FYNNEI.

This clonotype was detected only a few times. The CDR3 protein is CASSAGTRENSPLHF. The CDR3 DNA follows: TGTGCCAGCAGCGCAGGGACAAGAGAGAATTCACCCCTCCACTTT. The V call is TRBV9, the J call TRBJ1-6, with a possible D match to TRBD1 (6 bases). CDR3 size: 15 residues. Per germline, CDR1 SGDLS and CDR2 YYNGEE. V lost 3 bases, J lost 7 bases, and 14 bases lay in between.

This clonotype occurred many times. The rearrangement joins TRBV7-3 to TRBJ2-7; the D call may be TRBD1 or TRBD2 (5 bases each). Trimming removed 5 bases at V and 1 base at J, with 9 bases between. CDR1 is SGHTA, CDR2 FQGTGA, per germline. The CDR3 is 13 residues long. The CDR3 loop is CASSRDQSYEQYF. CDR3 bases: TGTGCCAGCAGCCGGGACCAATCCTACGAGCAGTACTTC.

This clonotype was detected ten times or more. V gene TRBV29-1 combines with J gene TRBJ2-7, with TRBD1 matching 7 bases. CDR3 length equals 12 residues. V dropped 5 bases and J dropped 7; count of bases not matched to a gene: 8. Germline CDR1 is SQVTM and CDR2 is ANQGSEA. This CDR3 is CSVTGQVREQYF. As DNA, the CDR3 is TGCAGCGTTACAGGACAGGTGCGGGAGCAGTACTTC.

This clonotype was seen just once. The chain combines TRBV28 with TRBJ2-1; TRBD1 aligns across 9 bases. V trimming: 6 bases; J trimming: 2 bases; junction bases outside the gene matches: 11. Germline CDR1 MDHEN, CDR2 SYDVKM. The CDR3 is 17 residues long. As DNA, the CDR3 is TGTGCCAGCAGGGGGCTCGGGACAGGGAATACCTACAATGAGCAGTTCTTC. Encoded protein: CASRGLGTGNTYNEQFF. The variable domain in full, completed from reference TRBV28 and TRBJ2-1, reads DVKVTQSSRYLVKRTGEKVFLECVQDMDHENMFWYRQDPGLGLRLIYFSYDVKMKEKGDIPEGYSVSREKKERFSLILESASTNQTSMYLCASRGLGTGNTYNEQFFGPGTRLTVL.

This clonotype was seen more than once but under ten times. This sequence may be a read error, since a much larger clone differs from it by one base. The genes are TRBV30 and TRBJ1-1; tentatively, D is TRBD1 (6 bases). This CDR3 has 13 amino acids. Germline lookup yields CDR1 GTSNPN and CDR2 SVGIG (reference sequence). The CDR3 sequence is CAWGVGGYTEAFF. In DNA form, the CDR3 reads TGTGCCTGGGGTGTAGGGGGGTACACTGAAGCTTTCTTT.

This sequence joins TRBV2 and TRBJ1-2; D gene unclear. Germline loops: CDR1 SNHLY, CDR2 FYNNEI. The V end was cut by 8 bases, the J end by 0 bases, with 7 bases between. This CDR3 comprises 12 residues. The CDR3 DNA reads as TGTGCCAGCCAGGTTTCTAACTATGGCTACACCTTC. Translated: CASQVSNYGYTF. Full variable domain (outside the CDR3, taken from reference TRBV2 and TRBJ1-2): EPEVTQTPSHQVTQMGQEVILRCVPISNHLYFYWYRQILGQKVEFLVSFYNNEISEKSEIFDDQFSVERPDGSNFTLKIRSTKLEDSAMYFCASQVSNYGYTFGSGTRLTVV.